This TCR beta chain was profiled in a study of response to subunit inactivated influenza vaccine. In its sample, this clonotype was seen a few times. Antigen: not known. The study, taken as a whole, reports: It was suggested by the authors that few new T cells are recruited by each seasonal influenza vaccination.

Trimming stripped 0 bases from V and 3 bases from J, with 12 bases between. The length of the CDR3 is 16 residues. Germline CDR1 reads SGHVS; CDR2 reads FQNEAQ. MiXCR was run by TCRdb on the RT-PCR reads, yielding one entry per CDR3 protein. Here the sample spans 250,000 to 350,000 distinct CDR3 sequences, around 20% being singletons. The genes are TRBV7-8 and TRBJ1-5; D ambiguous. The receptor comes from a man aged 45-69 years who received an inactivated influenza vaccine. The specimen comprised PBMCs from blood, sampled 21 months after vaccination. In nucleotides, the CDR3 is TGTGCCAGCAGCTTAGCACCGGCGGAGAACAATCAGCCCCAGCATTTT. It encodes CASSLAPAENNQPQHF.